These T cell receptor beta chains were read from a single sample in a study of tumor-infiltrating lymphocytes in primary liver carcinoma. TCRdb reanalysed the multiplex PCR reads using MiXCR and keeps one entry per CDR3 protein. The table shows 90,000 to 150,000 distinct CDR3 sequences, with around 65% occurring only once. Sample: tumor-adjacent normal liver tissue. The origin of the receptors is a woman aged 60 to 75 with primary liver carcinoma and hepatitis B virus infection. The CDR3 runs from the conserved cysteine through the conserved F or W. The order of the fields is clone size, V gene, D gene, J gene, CDR3 DNA, CDR3 protein. A D gene is named only where the DNA matches it firmly. Clone size appears in some rows only: once, few, many, or a class for an expanded clone.

>many|TRBV5-3|.|TRBJ2-3
TGTGCCAGAAGCTTGGACAGGGGCACAGATACGCAGTATTTT
CARSLDRGTDTQYF
>.|TRBV6-6|TRBD2|TRBJ2-3
TGTGCCAGCAGTTACTCCGGAGGGACTAGCGGCACAGAAACCCAGTGTTTT
CASSYSGGTSGTETQCF
>.|TRBV11-2|.|TRBJ2-3
TGTGCCAGTAGCGGGGACAGGGAGGTAGATACGCAGTATTTT
CASSGDREVDTQYF
>.|TRBV7-8|.|TRBJ2-5
TGTACCAGCAGCTTACTCTTGGGACTGGTAGGAGAGACTCAGTACTTC
CTSSLLLGLVGETQYF
>.|TRBV5-4|.|TRBJ2-5
TGTGCCAGCATCTTGGCCGCAGGAGGGAAAGAGACCCAGTACTTC
CASILAAGGKETQYF
>many|TRBV29-1|TRBD1|TRBJ1-2
TGCAGCGCCCCCGCGACAGGGGATGCTGGCTACACCTTC
CSAPATGDAGYTF
>.|TRBV13|.|TRBJ2-1
TGTGCCAGCAGCTTAGGGATAGAAGGGGGAAACGAGCAGTTCTTC
CASSLGIEGGNEQFF
>.|TRBV11-2|TRBD1|TRBJ1-5
TGTGCCAGCAGCTTAGACAGGGGGGCCCGACCCCAACATTTT
CASSLDRGARPQHF
>.|TRBV4-1|.|TRBJ2-3
TGCTCCAGCAGCCCTCGGGACGGAGCTAGCACAGATACGCAGTATTTT
CSSSPRDGASTDTQYF
>.|TRBV6-5|TRBD2|TRBJ2-1
TGTGCCAGCAGTATGGGACCAGGACTAGCGGGAGGGCCGATGCCCTACGATGAGCAGTTCTTC
CASSMGPGLAGGPMPYDEQFF
>few|TRBV2|.|TRBJ2-7
TGTGCCAGCAGTGCGCAGAGCGAGCAGTACTTC
CASSAQSEQYF
>.|TRBV6-1|.|TRBJ2-2
TGTGCTAGCAGTGCGGTTAGCGGGGAGCTGTTTTTT
CASSAVSGELFF
>.|TRBV11-2|.|TRBJ2-1
TGTGCCGACAGTTTAGATGGGAACCGCAATGAGCAGTTCTTC
CADSLDGNRNEQFF
>.|TRBV14|.|TRBJ2-5
TGTGCCGGCAGCCAAGTATCTACACAGCAAGAGACCCAGTACTTC
CAGSQVSTQQETQYF
>medium-sized|TRBV11-1|.|TRBJ2-1
TGTGCCAGCAGCTCTCCGAGCGGTGGTGAGCAGTTCTTC
CASSSPSGGEQFF
>.|TRBV29-1|.|TRBJ1-5
TGCAGCGTTGGTCTGGAGTACAATCAGTCCCAGCATTTC
CSVGLEYNQSQHF
>once|TRBV11-2|TRBD2|TRBJ2-7
TGTGCCAGCAGCTTAAGCGCCGCGGGAGGGTTGTCCTGCGGGCAATACTTC
CASSLSAAGGLSCGQYF
>.|TRBV11-2|.|TRBJ1-4
TGTGGCAACAGTTCGACTGCCTTGGGTAATGAAAAACTGTTTTTT
CGNSSTALGNEKLFF
>.|TRBV29-1|TRBD2|TRBJ2-5
TGCAGCGTTGAGTCGGCGACTGTAGGACTAGCGGTCCGGGAGACCCAGTACTTC
CSVESATVGLAVRETQYF
>once|TRBV12-3/TRBV12-4|TRBD2|TRBJ2-5
TGTGCCAGCAGTCCCCTTAAAGCGGGGGTCGGGAGAGTGGAGACCCAGTACTTC
CASSPLKAGVGRVETQYF
>.|TRBV6-5|.|TRBJ1-1
TGTGCCAGCAGTCACTCGAGGACAAGGGAGAGAACTGAAGCTTTCTTT
CASSHSRTRERTEAFF
>.|TRBV11-1|.|TRBJ2-7
TGTGCCAGCAGCCCCATCGGGGCAGGGAGCTCCTACGTGCAGAACTTC
CASSPIGAGSSYVQNF
>.|TRBV6-1|.|TRBJ1-1
TGTACCAGCAGTGAGAACCCGGGCACTGAAGCTTTCTTT
CTSSENPGTEAFF
>few|TRBV11-2|.|TRBJ2-1
TGTGCCAGCAGCTTAGAGGGTGGGGAGAACAATGAGGAGTTATTC
CASSLEGGENNEELF
>.|TRBV5-4|TRBD1|TRBJ2-7
TGTGCCAGCAGATGGACAGGGGGAAACGAGCAGTACTTC
CASRWTGGNEQYF
>.|TRBV5-5|.|TRBJ1-1
TGTGACGGCAGCTTGGAGGGACCCGAAGCTTTCTTT
CDGSLEGPEAFF
>.|TRBV11-1|.|TRBJ2-3
TGTGCCGGCAGGACCGACGGGGGGCCACGATATACGCAGTATTTC
CAGRTDGGPRYTQYF
>many|TRBV12-3/TRBV12-4|TRBD2|TRBJ2-5
TGTGCCAGCAGTGCGGGGGGGCCAGAGACCCAGTACTTC
CASSAGGPETQYF
>.|TRBV6-5|.|TRBJ2-7
TGTGCCAGCAGTTATTCGCTCCAGGATTACCACGAGCAGTACTTC
CASSYSLQDYHEQYF
>.|TRBV6-5|.|TRBJ2-3
TGTGCCAGCACCACCCTTCCGGGAAGGCGAGCAGATACTCAGTATTTT
CASTTLPGRRADTQYF
>few|TRBV7-9|TRBD2|TRBJ2-1
TGTGCCAGCAGCCACGGACTAGCGGGAGGGGTTCACAATGAGCAGTTCTTC
CASSHGLAGGVHNEQFF
>.|TRBV11-2|.|TRBJ2-2
TGTGCCAGCAGTTATGGACGCAACACGAACACCGGGGAGCTGTTTTTT
CASSYGRNTNTGELFF
>.|TRBV14|.|TRBJ1-2
TGTGCCAGCAGCCGGAGTAGGACGGGACGAGATGACTACACCTTC
CASSRSRTGRDDYTF
>once|TRBV2|.|TRBJ1-5
TGTGCCAGCAGCCTGGGATTGGGAAGACAGCCCCAGCATTTT
CASSLGLGRQPQHF
>once|TRBV12-3/TRBV12-4|.|TRBJ2-7
TGTGCTAGCAGTTTAGGGCGACTAGAGGGAACGTACGAGCAGTACTTC
CASSLGRLEGTYEQYF
>.|TRBV29-1|.|TRBJ2-1
TGCAGCCTTGAAGGGGTCGGCTGGGAGAGCTCCTGCAATGAGCAGTTCTTC
CSLEGVGWESSCNEQFF
>.|TRBV11-3|.|TRBJ1-4
TGCGCCAGCAGCCCAGGTCGGGCCCCGGGTGTAAAACTGTTTTTT
CASSPGRAPGVKLFF
>.|TRBV28|.|TRBJ1-5
TGTGCCAGCAGCTTCGGGGGGCGAGCTCAGCCCCAGCATTTT
CASSFGGRAQPQHF
>medium-sized|TRBV11-2|.|TRBJ2-2
TGTGCCAGCATCCTGGGGCGGAGAGGGACCGGGGAGCTGTTTTTT
CASILGRRGTGELFF
>.|TRBV25-1|TRBD1|TRBJ1-1
TGTGCCAGCAGTGAATATATTCTACGGGACAGAAAGAGCAGGACTGAAGCTTTCTTT
CASSEYILRDRKSRTEAFF